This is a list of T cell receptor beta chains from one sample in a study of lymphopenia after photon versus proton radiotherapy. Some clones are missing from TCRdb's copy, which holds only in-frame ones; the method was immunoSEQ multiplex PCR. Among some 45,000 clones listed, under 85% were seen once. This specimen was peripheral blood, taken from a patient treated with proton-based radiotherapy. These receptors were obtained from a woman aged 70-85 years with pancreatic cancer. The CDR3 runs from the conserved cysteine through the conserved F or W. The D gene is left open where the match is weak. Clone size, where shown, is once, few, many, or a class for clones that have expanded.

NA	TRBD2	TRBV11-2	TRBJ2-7	TGTGCCAGCAGCTTACGGGGGGACTCCTACGAACAGTACTTC	CASSLRGDSYEQYF
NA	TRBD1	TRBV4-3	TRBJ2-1	TGCGCCAGCAGCCCCAGTCCCGGGACAGGGCTTAACAATGAGCAGTTCTTC	CASSPSPGTGLNNEQFF
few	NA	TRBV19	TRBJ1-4	TGTGCCAGTAGTATAGGGGCGCAAACTAATGAAAAACTGTTTTTT	CASSIGAQTNEKLFF
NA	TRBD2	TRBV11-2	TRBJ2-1	TGTGCCAGCAGCCCATTCGGGCTAGCGGGAGTAGCCAATGAGCAGTTCTTC	CASSPFGLAGVANEQFF
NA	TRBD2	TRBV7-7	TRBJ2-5	TGTGCTAGCAGCTTAGGACTAGGGAGGAAAGAGACCCAGTACTTC	CASSLGLGRKETQYF
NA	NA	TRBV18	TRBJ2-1	TGTGCCAGCTCACGTATAGCACGCAATGAGCAGTTCTTC	CASSRIARNEQFF
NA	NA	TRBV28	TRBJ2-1	TGTGCCAGCAGTTTAATCATACGGGGGACACCGCAGTTCTTC	CASSLIIRGTPQFF
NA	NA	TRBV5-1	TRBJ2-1	TGCGCCAGCAGCTTGACCGCCCTAGACTCATACAATGAGCAGTTCTTC	CASSLTALDSYNEQFF
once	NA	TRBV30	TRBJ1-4	TGTGCCTGCGCTACCCCAGGGCTGGGTAATGAAAAACTGTTTTTT	CACATPGLGNEKLFF
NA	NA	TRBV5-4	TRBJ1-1	TGTGCCAGCAGCCCCAGGTCGGGCTTGAACACTGAAGCTTTCTTT	CASSPRSGLNTEAFF
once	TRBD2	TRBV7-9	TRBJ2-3	TGTGCCAGCAGCTTTTCCCTGGGGACTACCGATACGCAGTATTTT	CASSFSLGTTDTQYF
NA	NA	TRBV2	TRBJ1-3	TGTGCCAGCAGCGAAAGACGGCTCTCTGGAAACACCATATATTTT	CASSERRLSGNTIYF
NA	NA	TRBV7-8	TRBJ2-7	TGTGCCAGCAGCACTATACTAGACAGACGCTCCTACGAGCAGTACTTC	CASSTILDRRSYEQYF
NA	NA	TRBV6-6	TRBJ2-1	TGTGCCAGCAGTTACTCGGGCGAGCAGTTCTTC	CASSYSGEQFF
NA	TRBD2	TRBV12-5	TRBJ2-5	TGTGCTAGTGGTACGGGGGGTGGGCTTAGCGAGACCCAGTACTTC	CASGTGGGLSETQYF
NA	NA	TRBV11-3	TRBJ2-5	TGTGCCAGCAGCTCCCGGACAGAGCAAGAGACCCAGTACTTC	CASSSRTEQETQYF
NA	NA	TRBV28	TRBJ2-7	TGTGCCAGCAGGGGCAGGGAGCAGTACTTC	CASRGREQYF
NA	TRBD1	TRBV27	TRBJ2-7	TGTGCCAGCAGTTTTAACCCGGGACAGGGGAAGTACGAGCAGTACTTC	CASSFNPGQGKYEQYF
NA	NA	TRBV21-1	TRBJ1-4	TGTGCCAGCAGCAAAGAGGACAGGGTTGGATCATATCCTGCAACTAATGAAAAACTGTTTTTT	CASSKEDRVGSYPATNEKLFF
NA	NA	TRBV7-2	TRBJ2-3	TGTGCCAGCAGCTTAGACTCGGATACGCAGTATTTT	CASSLDSDTQYF
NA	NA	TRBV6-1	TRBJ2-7	TGTGCCACGACAAGGGCGAGCTCCTACGAGCAGTACTTC	CATTRASSYEQYF
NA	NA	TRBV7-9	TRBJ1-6	TGTGCCAGCAGGCCCGGGGGGACGGGGTATAATTCACCCCTCCACTTT	CASRPGGTGYNSPLHF
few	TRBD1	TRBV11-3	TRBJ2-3	TGTGCCAGCAGCGGCGGGACAGGGTTTATTGATACGCAGTATTTT	CASSGGTGFIDTQYF
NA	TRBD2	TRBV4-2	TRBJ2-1	TGTGCCAGCAGCCGAATGACTAGCGGGAGTAGCAATGAGCAGTTCTTC	CASSRMTSGSSNEQFF
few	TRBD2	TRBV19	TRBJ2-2	TGTGCCAGTAGTATAGATGCGAGCGGGGTGAACACCGGGGAGCTGTTTTTT	CASSIDASGVNTGELFF
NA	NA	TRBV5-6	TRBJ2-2	TGTGCCAGCAGCTCGGCGGGGCTAGGGGGCACCGGGGAGCTGTTTTTT	CASSSAGLGGTGELFF
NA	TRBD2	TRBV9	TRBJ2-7	TGTGCCAGCAGCGCCAGCGGGAGGGTCGACGAGCAGTACTTC	CASSASGRVDEQYF